The entry below describes one T cell receptor (beta chain). Its antigen is not known. The sample is drawn from a study of Ad26.COV2.S vaccination and SARS-CoV-2 variants. Using immunoSEQ multiplex PCR, the repertoire was profiled, and TCRdb retains in-frame clones only, with some absent. The table lists about 140,000 clones, just over 85% of them singletons. V was shortened by 0 bases and J by 12 bases, with 10 bases between the two germline ends. The CDR3 extends over 12 amino acids. The germline V gene encodes CDR1 SGDLS and CDR2 YYNGEE. Regarding the study as a whole: Similar non-spike TCR breadth was seen in vaccine and placebo recipients. Possibly, TCR breadth and depth analyses underestimated total T cell responses. The placebo group had lower spike-specific TCR breadth than the vaccine recipients did. A substantial breadth of spike-specific CD8+ and CD4+ T cell responses after vaccination has been reported.

The origin of this receptor is a human donor who had recovered from COVID-19. The sample consisted of peripheral blood, taken after recovery from COVID-19. The chain uses TRBV9 and TRBJ1-3; a possible D gene is TRBD1 (5 bases). The CDR3 loop reads CASSVAGTDIYF. CDR3 nucleotide sequence: TGTGCCAGCAGCGTAGCGGGGACGGACATATATTTT.